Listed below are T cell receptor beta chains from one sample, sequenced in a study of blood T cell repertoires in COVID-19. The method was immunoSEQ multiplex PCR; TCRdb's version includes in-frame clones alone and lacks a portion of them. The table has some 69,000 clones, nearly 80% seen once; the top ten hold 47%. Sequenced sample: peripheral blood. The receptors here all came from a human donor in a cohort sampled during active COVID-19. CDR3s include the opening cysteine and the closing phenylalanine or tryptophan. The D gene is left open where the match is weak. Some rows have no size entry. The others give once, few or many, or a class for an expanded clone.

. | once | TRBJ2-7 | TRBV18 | TGTGCCAGCTCACCATCCTACGGGGGTGAGCAGTACTTC | CASSPSYGGEQYF
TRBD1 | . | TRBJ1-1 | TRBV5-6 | TGTGCCAGCAGCAGGGACAGGGTGCGGACTGAAGCTTTCTTT | CASSRDRVRTEAFF
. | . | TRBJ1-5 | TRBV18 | TGTGCCAGCTCACCAAACGCCGGGGAGAGCAATCAGCCCCAGCATTTT | CASSPNAGESNQPQHF
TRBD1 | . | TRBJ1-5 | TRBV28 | TGTGCCAGCAGGCGAGGGACAGTGCCCCAGCCCCAGCATTTT | CASRRGTVPQPQHF
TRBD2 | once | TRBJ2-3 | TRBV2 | TGTGCCAGCAGACCGGGACTAGCGGGAATCGATACGCAGTATTTT | CASRPGLAGIDTQYF
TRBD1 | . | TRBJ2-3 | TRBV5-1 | TGCGCCAGCGCACAGGGGGGACCTAGCACAGATACGCAGTATTTT | CASAQGGPSTDTQYF
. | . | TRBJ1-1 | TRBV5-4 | TGTGCCAGCAGCAGTACGGCACGGGGGAACACTGAAGCTTTCTTT | CASSSTARGNTEAFF
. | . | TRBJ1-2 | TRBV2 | TGTGCCAGCAGTGGGGGCAGCCCGAACTATGGCTACACCTTC | CASSGGSPNYGYTF
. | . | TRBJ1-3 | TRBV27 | TGTGCCAGCAGTACCCTAGACGGAAACACCATATATTTT | CASSTLDGNTIYF
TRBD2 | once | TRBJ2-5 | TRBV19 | TGTGCCAGTAGTTCCCTACTGGAGGGAGGGGCGACCCAGTACTTC | CASSSLLEGGATQYF
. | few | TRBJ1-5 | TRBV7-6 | TGTGCCAGCAGCTTCGCAGACAGGTTAAATCAGCCCCAGCATTTT | CASSFADRLNQPQHF
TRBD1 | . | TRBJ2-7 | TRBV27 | TGTGCCAGCAGTCCCCAGACAGGGGTCTACGAGCAGTACTTC | CASSPQTGVYEQYF
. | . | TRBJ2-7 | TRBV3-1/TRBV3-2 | TGTGCCAGCAGCCAAGAGGGGGGTTTTGGGATGCCCCTCTCCTACGAGCAGTACTTC | CASSQEGGFGMPLSYEQYF
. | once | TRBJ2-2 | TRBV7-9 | TGTGCCAGCAGCTTCTCCGGGTCCTCGGGCGGGGAGCTGTTTTTT | CASSFSGSSGGELFF
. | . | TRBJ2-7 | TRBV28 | TGTGCCAGCACTTCTCAGGGGTCCTTATCCTACGAGCAGTACTTC | CASTSQGSLSYEQYF
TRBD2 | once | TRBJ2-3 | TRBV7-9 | TGTGCCAGCAGGGACCCTAGCGGGATGAGCACAGATACGCAGTATTTT | CASRDPSGMSTDTQYF
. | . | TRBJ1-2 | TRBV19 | TGTGCCAGTACCAAAAGGGACATCGGGGGCTACACCTTC | CASTKRDIGGYTF
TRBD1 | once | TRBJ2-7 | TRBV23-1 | TGCGCCAGCAGTCAAGGACAGGCCTACGAGCAGTACTTC | CASSQGQAYEQYF
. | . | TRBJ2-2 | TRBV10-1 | TGCGCCAGCAGTGATTTCAGGGTGGATTCGAGCACCGGGGAGCTGTTTTTT | CASSDFRVDSSTGELFF
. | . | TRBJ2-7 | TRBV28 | TGTGCCAGCAGTGGCGACAAACACGAGCAGTACTTC | CASSGDKHEQYF
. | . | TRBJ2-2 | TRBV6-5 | TGTGCCAGCAGTCCTCGACAGTATCCCGGGGAGCTGTTTTTT | CASSPRQYPGELFF
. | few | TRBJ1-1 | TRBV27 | TGTGCCAGCAGTTTGCAGGGGCCCGAGACTGAAGCTTTCTTT | CASSLQGPETEAFF
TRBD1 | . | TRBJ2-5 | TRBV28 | TGTGCCAGCAGCAGGGGGTCGATGCCGGAGACCCAGTACTTC | CASSRGSMPETQYF
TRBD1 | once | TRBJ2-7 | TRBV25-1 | TGTGCCAGCACCGACCGGGACAGGGGGCCCTACGAGCAGTACTTC | CASTDRDRGPYEQYF